This T cell receptor (beta chain) was profiled in a study of OX40 agonist ivuxolimab in advanced cancers. Context from the whole study: Ivuxolimab was a fully human IgG2 agonistic monoclonal antibody targeting the costimulatory receptor OX40 (CD134). Among the roughly 50 dose-escalation patients, about 19 had hepatocellular carcinoma, approximately 15 melanoma, 9 renal cell carcinoma and 9 head and neck cancer. Intravenous ivuxolimab was administered to patients every 2 weeks at six dose levels: 0.01, 0.1, 0.3, 1.5, 3 and 10 mg/kg. Partial responses occurred in three dose-escalation patients, of whom one had hepatocellular carcinoma and two had cutaneous melanoma. Patients were allowed to have had prior anti-PD-1, anti-PD-L1 or anti-CTLA-4 therapy, and approximately 41% of the dose-escalation patients had previously received checkpoint inhibitors. The monotherapy dose-escalation portion (N ≈ 50 patients) of the phase I ivuxolimab trial is reported in the paper. The dose-escalation cohort was approximately 83% male with a mean age of about 65 years, ranging from roughly 23 to 90. Peripheral TCRbeta sequencing was intended to test whether TCR sequence diversity was altered and clonal T-cell expansion was caused by ivuxolimab.

Study-wide conclusions, independent of this receptor: The antigen specificity of the clonally expanded peripheral T cells was not determined. After ivuxolimab, more expanded clones were found on average in CD8+ T cells than in CD4+ T cells. At doses of 0.1 to 3.0 mg/kg, clonal expansion of both CD4+ and CD8+ T cells in blood was seen between baseline and week 6. Low levels of normalized T-cell clonal expansion were also seen in some patients who did not respond. In the 0.1-3.0 mg/kg groups, partial responders were among the patients with the lowest normalized peripheral clonal expansion, particularly in CD8+ T cells.

To note about this clone: Its antigen specificity is not known. Base-call qualities are not available, and no considerably larger clone is one nucleotide away.

To sequence the TCRbeta CDR3 region, genomic DNA was isolated from the sorted cells. TCRbeta CDR3 regions were sequenced using the immunoSEQ Assay. TCRdb's version of the immuneACCESS table is confined to in-frame rearrangements and falls short of the full clone set. An unresolved V gene accounts for under half of the shortfall where checked; the remainder is of unknown origin. The sample data list around 100,000 clones, and around 96% of these were observed just once. Roughly 2.1% of the sample lies in the top ten. The trial excluded patients who had a history of autoimmune disease or who were on systemic immunosuppression. Peripheral blood for TCR sequencing was collected from all dose cohorts at baseline, on cycle 4 day 1, and on cycle 7 day 1. Samples came from an open-label, multicenter, first-in-human phase I dose-escalation trial of ivuxolimab. The trial enrolled adults with locally advanced or metastatic head and neck squamous cell, hepatocellular, melanoma or renal cell carcinoma. Before TCR sequencing, CD4+ and CD8+ T cells were separately sorted from peripheral blood.

The TCR originated in an adult with an advanced solid tumor such as melanoma, head and neck, liver or kidney cancer. This specimen was CD4+ or CD8+ T cells sorted from blood, taken in a trial of the OX40 agonist ivuxolimab.

The CDR3 in this case is CASSLLLAETLQETQYF. The nucleotide sequence is given as TGCGCCAGCAGCTTGTTGCTAGCGGAGACCTTACAAGAGACCCAGTACTTC. The V and J genes are TRBV5-1 and TRBJ2-5; TRBD2 agrees with 7 junctional bases. According to the germline V gene, CDR1 reads SGHRS and CDR2 reads YFSETQ. Measured from the cysteine to the phenylalanine, the CDR3 is 17 residues long. The DNA shown is the 51-base CDR3, in frame from base 1. Ends trimmed: V by 1 base, J by 2 bases; bases unmatched to a gene: 11.